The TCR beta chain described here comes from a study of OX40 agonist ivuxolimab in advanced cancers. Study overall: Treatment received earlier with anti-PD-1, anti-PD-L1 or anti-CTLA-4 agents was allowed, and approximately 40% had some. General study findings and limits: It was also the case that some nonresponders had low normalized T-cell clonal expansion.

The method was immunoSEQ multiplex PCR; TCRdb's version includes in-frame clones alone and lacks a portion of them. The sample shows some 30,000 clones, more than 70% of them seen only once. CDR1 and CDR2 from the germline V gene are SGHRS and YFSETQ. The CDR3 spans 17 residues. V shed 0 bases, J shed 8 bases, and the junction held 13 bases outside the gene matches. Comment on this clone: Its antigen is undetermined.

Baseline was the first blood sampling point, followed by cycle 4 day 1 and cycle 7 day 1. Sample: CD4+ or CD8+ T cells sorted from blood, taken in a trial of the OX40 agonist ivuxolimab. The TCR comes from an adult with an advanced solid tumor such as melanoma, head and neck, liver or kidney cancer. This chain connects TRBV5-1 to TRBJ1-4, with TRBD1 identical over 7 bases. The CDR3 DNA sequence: TGCGCCAGCAGCTTGGGTCCCGACAGGGTTCGGTACGAAAAACTGTTTTTT. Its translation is CASSLGPDRVRYEKLFF. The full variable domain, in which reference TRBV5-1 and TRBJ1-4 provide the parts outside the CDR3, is KAGVTQTPRYLIKTRGQQVTLSCSPISGHRSVSWYQQTPGQGLQFLFEYFSETQRNKGNFPGRFSGRQFSNSRSEMNVSTLELGDSALYLCASSLGPDRVRYEKLFFGSGTQLSVL.